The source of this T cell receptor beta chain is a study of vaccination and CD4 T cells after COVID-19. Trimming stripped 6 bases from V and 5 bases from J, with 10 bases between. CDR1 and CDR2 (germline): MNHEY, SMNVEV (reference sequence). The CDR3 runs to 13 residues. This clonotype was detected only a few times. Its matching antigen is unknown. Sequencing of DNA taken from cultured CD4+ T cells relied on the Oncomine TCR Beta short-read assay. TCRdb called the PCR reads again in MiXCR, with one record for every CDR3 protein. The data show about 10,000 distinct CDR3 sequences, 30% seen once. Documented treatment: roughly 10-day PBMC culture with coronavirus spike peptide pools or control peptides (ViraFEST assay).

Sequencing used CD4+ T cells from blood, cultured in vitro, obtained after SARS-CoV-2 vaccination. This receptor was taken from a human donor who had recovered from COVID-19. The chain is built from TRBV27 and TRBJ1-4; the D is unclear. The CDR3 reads CASSRLRNEKLFF. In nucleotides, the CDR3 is TGTGCCAGCAGCCGACTGAGAAATGAAAAACTGTTTTTT.